The TCR beta chain described here comes from a study of control samples from healthy donors and cancer patients. The data were produced by immunoSEQ multiplex PCR, yet TCRdb's version contains in-frame clones alone and is incomplete. The repertoire holds around 110,000 clones, with over 90% as singletons. The CDR3 runs 16 residues. V shed 0 bases and J 8 bases; nucleotides not matched to a gene: 7. Germline V gives CDR1 SEHNR, CDR2 FQNEAQ (reference sequence). This TCR was sampled from a man under 40 in good health. The sequenced sample consisted of blood. This chain joins TRBV7-9 and TRBJ1-4, with 9 bases aligning to TRBD1. The CDR3 here is CASSLALGQGSEKLFF. In nucleotides, the CDR3 is TGTGCCAGCAGCTTAGCTTTGGGACAGGGTAGCGAAAAACTGTTTTTT.